This T cell receptor (beta chain) was found in a study of shared clonotypes between healthy human individuals. Once extracted for a subset, genomic DNA was divided evenly among several immunoSEQ plates. Clones were read by immunoSEQ multiplex PCR, and TCRdb kept only the in-frame ones, dropping some. The top ten hold 1.5% to 2% of the sample, which has 640,000 or so clones, 55% to 75% seen once. The V gene end was trimmed by 1 base and the J gene end by 5 bases; junction bases not matched to a gene: 7. The CDR3 has 16 residues. Germline CDR1 and CDR2: MNHEY and SMNVEV (reference sequence). The sample comprised memory CD4+ T cells sorted from blood. Subset noted: CD45RA-negative fraction. The sequence was obtained from a woman in her twenties or thirties in good health. The chain recombines TRBV27 with TRBJ1-5; 8 bases are a match to TRBD1. The CDR3 spells CASSLFGTGPYQPQHF. Here the CDR3 DNA reads TGTGCCAGCAGTTTATTCGGGACAGGTCCCTATCAGCCCCAGCATTTT.